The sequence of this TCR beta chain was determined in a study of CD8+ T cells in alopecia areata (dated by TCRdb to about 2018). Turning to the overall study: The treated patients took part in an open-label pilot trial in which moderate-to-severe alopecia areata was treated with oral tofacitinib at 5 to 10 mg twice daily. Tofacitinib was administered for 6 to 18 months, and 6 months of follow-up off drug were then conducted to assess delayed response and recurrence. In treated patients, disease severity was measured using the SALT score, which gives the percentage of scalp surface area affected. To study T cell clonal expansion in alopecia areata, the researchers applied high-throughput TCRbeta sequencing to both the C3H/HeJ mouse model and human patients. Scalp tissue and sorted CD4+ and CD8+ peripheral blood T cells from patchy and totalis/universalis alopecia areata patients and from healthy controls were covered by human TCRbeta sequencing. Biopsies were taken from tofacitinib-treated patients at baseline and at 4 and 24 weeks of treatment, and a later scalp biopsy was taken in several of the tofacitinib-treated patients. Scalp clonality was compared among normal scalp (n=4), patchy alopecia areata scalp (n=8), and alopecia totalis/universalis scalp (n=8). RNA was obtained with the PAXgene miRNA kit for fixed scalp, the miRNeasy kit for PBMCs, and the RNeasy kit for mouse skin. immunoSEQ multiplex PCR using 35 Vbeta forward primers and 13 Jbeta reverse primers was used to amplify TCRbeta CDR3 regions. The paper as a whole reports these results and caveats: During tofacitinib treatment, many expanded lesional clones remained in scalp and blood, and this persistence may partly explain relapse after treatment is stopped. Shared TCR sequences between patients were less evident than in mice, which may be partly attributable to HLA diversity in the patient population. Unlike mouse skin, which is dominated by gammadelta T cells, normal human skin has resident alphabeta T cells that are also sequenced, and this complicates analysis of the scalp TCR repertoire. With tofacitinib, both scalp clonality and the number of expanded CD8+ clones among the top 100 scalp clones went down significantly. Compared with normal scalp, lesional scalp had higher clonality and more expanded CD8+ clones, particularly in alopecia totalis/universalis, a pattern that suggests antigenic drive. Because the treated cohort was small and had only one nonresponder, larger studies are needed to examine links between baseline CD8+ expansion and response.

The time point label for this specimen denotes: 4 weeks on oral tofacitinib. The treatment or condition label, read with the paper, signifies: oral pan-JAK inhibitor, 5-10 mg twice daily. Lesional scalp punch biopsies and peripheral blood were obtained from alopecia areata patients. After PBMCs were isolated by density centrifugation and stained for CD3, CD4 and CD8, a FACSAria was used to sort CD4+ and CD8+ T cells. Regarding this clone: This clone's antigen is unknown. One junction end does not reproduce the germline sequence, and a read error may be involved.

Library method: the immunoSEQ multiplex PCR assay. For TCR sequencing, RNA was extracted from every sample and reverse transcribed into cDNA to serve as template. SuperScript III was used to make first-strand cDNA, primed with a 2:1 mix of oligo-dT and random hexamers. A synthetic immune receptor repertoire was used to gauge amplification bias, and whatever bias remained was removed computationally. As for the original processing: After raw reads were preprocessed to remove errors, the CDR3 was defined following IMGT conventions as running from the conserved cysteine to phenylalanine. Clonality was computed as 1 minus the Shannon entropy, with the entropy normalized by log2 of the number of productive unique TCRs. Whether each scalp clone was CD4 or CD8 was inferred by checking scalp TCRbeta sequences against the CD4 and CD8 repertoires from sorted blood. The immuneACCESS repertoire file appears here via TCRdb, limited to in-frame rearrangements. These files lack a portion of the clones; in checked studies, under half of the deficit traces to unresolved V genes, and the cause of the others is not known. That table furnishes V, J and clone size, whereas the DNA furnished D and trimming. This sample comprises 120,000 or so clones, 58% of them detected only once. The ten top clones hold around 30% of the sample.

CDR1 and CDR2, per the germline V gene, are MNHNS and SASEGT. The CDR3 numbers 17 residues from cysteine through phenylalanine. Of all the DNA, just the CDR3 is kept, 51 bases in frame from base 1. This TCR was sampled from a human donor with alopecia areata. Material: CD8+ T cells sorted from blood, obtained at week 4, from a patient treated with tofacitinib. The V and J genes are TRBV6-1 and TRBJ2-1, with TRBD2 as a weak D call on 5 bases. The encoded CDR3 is CAISEKPASLTYNEQFF. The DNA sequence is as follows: TGTGCCATCAGTGAAAAGCCGGCTAGCTTGACCTACAATGAGCAGTTCTTC.